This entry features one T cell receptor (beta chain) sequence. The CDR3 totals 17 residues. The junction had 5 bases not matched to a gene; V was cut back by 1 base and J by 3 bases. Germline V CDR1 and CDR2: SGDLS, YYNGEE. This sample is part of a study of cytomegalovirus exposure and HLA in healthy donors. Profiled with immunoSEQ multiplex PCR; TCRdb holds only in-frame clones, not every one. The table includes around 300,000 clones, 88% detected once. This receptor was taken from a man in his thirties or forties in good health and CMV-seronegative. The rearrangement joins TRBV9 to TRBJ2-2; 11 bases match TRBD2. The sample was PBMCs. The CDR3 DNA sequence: TGTGCCAGCAGCGTACCTAGCGGGGGGCCCGACACCGGGGAGCTGTTTTTT. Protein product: CASSVPSGGPDTGELFF.